Below are 12 T cell receptor beta chains sequenced from a single sample in a study of cytomegalovirus exposure and HLA in healthy donors (dated by TCRdb to between 2016 and 2019). The library relied on the immunoSEQ multiplex PCR assay. The immuneACCESS repertoire file appears here via TCRdb, limited to in-frame rearrangements. These files lack a portion of the clones; in checked studies, under half of the deficit traces to unresolved V genes, and the cause of the others is not known. In this sample the table shows under 150,000 clones, approximately 86% of which occur a single time. The ten largest account for around 10% of the sample. Input material: PBMCs. The receptors were gathered from a man between 18 and 35 years old in good health and CMV-seropositive.

The chain employs TRBV5-6 and TRBJ1-2; tentative D call: TRBD1 (6 bases). The V gene's germline CDR1 is SGHDT and CDR2 YYEEEE. Trimming left V 2 bases short and J 8 bases short, with 10 bases between. The CDR3 has 12 amino acids. Here the CDR3 DNA reads TGTGCCAGCAGCTTCACAGGGCTGGGCTACACCTTC. This sequence encodes CASSFTGLGYTF.

As for this clone: An end of the junction differs from the germline gene, which may be a read error. The chain couples TRBV7-7 to TRBJ2-3; 7 nucleotides agree with TRBD2. This CDR3 comprises 14 residues. Germline lookup yields CDR1 SSHAT and CDR2 FNYEAQ (reference sequence). CDR3: CASSLGRERDTQYF. The CDR3 bases are TGTGCTAGCAGCTTAGGGCGGGAGAGAGATACGCAGTATTTT.

This chain links TRBV19 with TRBJ2-7, with 9 bases identical to TRBD1. V dropped 5 bases and J dropped 4; count of bases not matched to a gene: 6. CDR1 is LNHDA, CDR2 SQIVND, per germline (reference sequence). The CDR3 spans 14 residues. The CDR3 nucleotides read TGTGCCAGTAGTGAAACAGGGGGCGGGTACGAGCAGTACTTC. This codes for CASSETGGGYEQYF.

The J gene is TRBJ2-3, the V gene TRBV9; the D is unclear. Trimming left V 2 bases short and J 0 bases short, with 7 bases between. The CDR3 contains 14 residues. Germline CDR1 and CDR2: SGDLS and YYNGEE. The CDR3 DNA is TGTGCCAGCAGCGTCCTATCCAGCACAGATACGCAGTATTTT. This codes for CASSVLSSTDTQYF. Full variable domain (missing parts from reference TRBV9 and TRBJ2-3): DSGVTQTPKHLITATGQRVTLRCSPRSGDLSVYWYQQSLDQGLQFLIQYYNGEERAKGNILERFSAQQFPDLHSELNLSSLELGDSALYFCASSVLSSTDTQYFGPGTRLTVL.

This chain connects TRBV10-3 to TRBJ1-1; D unclear. Germline CDR1 is ENHRY and CDR2 is SYGVKD. The V gene lost 7 bases and the J gene lost 3 bases, with 12 bases spanning the gap. The CDR3 covers 13 residues. CDR3 sequence: CAITERVDTEAFF. DNA of the CDR3: TGTGCCATCACTGAACGGGTGGACACTGAAGCTTTCTTT.

This chain links TRBV19 with TRBJ1-5; 8 bases fit TRBD1. CDR1 is LNHDA, CDR2 SQIVND, per germline (reference sequence). The CDR3 sequence is 14 residues long. The V segment lost 7 bases and the J segment 4 bases; nucleotides outside the gene matches: 6. The CDR3 nucleotides read TGTGCCAGTACCCCAGGGGGCAGGAATCAGCCCCAGCATTTT. Its protein is CASTPGGRNQPQHF.

This rearrangement joins TRBV14 to TRBJ1-2, with D unclear. The germline V gene has CDR1 SGHDN and CDR2 FVKESK. V lost 1 base and J 3 bases, leaving 15 bases between the germline ends. There are 16 residues in the CDR3. The CDR3 coding sequence is TGTGCCAGCAGCCAAGGGAAGTCGGAGAGGGACTATGGCTACACCTTC. It specifies CASSQGKSERDYGYTF. The variable domain in full, with the rest retrieved from reference TRBV14 and TRBJ1-2, is EAGVTQFPSHSVIEKGQTVTLRCDPISGHDNLYWYRRVMGKEIKFLLHFVKESKQDESGMPNNRFLAERTGGTYSTLKVQPAELEDSGVYFCASSQGKSERDYGYTFGSGTRLTVV.

V usage is TRBV9 and J usage is TRBJ1-1; TRBD1 is a possible D gene (5 bases). Trimming shortened V by 4 bases and J by 1 base, and 14 bases separated the two germline ends. Germline V lookup: CDR1 SGDLS, CDR2 YYNGEE. This CDR3 has 15 amino acids. CDR3 coding DNA: TGTGCCAGCAGCCCCCAAGACAGAGCGAACACTGAAGCTTTCTTT. This encodes CASSPQDRANTEAFF.

For the CDR3, the DNA is TGTGCCAGTAAGGTGGGGACAGAGACCTACGAGCAGTACTTC. Translating gives CASKVGTETYEQYF. This chain joins TRBV19 and TRBJ2-7, with 7 bases matching TRBD1. This CDR3 is 14 amino acids long. V lost 7 bases and J lost 2; bases outside the gene matches: 8. Germline assignment: CDR1 LNHDA and CDR2 SQIVND (reference sequence).

Here the CDR3 reads CAWARLAGGYEQYF. CDR3 bases: TGTGCCTGGGCCCGACTAGCGGGAGGCTACGAGCAGTACTTC. The rearrangement uses TRBV30 and TRBJ2-7, with 13 bases lining up with TRBD2. CDR3 length: 14 amino acids. V was clipped by 5 bases and J by 3 bases; unmatched bases: 4. Germline values: CDR1 GTSNPN, CDR2 SVGIG (reference sequence).

The chain joins TRBV4-1 to TRBJ2-7; D uncertain. V was trimmed by 3 bases and J by 5 bases, leaving 14 bases between them. This CDR3 comprises 14 residues. Germline V gene sequence: CDR1 MGHRA, CDR2 YSYEKL. CDR3 residues: CASSHRSASNEQYF. In nucleotides, the CDR3 is TGCGCCAGCAGCCACCGCAGCGCCAGTAACGAGCAGTACTTC.

The rearrangement links TRBV28 to TRBJ2-7; TRBD1 matches at 7 bases. Germline V lookup: CDR1 MDHEN, CDR2 SYDVKM. Trimming at V came to 6 bases and at J to 2 bases, leaving 10 bases not matched to a gene. This CDR3 has 15 amino acids. The chain's CDR3 is CASRSGTDGPYEQYF. CDR3 DNA: TGTGCCAGCAGGTCCGGGACAGATGGTCCCTACGAGCAGTACTTC.